This T cell receptor beta chain was recovered during a study of T cell repertoires in ileal Crohn's disease. About the research overall: At surgery, about 36% of patients smoked, with median disease duration around 8 years. Surgery for a complication: stricturing in approximately 60%, penetrating in roughly 39%. Whole-study results and caveats: Every patient over 26.8% clonality showed endoscopic recurrence.

Repertoires were generated with immunoSEQ multiplex PCR, while TCRdb's copy carries only in-frame clones and drops some. The sample yields some 4,000 clones, roughly four fifths seen once. CDR1 and CDR2 from the germline V gene are ENHRY and SYGVKD. This CDR3 is built from 13 residues. The V and J ends lost 2 bases and 9 bases respectively, with 11 bases between them. This clone came up a few times. Antigen: not known. The sequence was collected from an adult with Crohn's disease. The sample taken for sequencing was ileal tissue. J is TRBJ1-3 and V is TRBV10-3; possible D gene TRBD1, 5 bases. The chain's CDR3 is CAISEGQLGTIYF. The CDR3 DNA sequence: TGTGCCATCAGTGAGGGACAACTCGGCACCATATATTTT.